This T cell receptor (beta chain) was sequenced during a study of blood T cells in healthy people across ages. Study in general: The capture of about one barcoded beta molecule per two T cells was achieved by template switching.

The authors ran a second PCR of about 7 to 11 cycles using a sample-barcoded 5' primer and a J-beta primer mix. TCRdb processed the 5' RACE reads anew with MiXCR; each CDR3 protein has one entry. The table shows roughly 1,000,000 distinct CDR3 sequences, with roughly a quarter occurring only once. Each donor supplied around 9.6 milliliters of peripheral blood. No fewer than 7 million PBMCs went into each sample. CDR1 and CDR2 from the germline V gene are SGHRS and YFSETQ. The CDR3 totals 16 residues. The germline V and J ends were trimmed by 0 bases and 1 base, with 10 bases remaining between them. This sample was also put to use in a study of T cells of mothers and their children.

The chain employs TRBV5-1 and TRBJ2-2, with D perhaps matching TRBD1 (5 bases). The receptor's source is a girl aged 2-10 years in good health. The specimen was blood. CDR3 sequence reads: CASSLVQGLNTGELFF. The CDR3 DNA reads TGCGCCAGCAGCTTGGTCCAGGGTTTGAACACCGGGGAGCTGTTTTTT.